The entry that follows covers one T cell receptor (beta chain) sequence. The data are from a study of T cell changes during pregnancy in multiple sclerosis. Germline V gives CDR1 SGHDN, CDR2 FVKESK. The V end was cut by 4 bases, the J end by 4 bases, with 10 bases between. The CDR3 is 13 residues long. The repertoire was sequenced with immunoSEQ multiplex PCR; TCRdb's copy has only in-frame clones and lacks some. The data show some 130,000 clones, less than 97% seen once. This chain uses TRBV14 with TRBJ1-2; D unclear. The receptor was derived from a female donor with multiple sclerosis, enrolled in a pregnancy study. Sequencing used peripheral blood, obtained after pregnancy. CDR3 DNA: TGTGCCAGCAGCCGACAAGATTTCTATGGCTACACCTTC. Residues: CASSRQDFYGYTF.